Listed here is a single T cell receptor beta chain. These data come from a study of OX40 agonist ivuxolimab in advanced cancers. For the study at large: Patients received the agonistic anti-OX40 (CD134) antibody ivuxolimab. The group had a mean age of approximately 60 years, ranged from about 23 to 79, and was around 82% male. Prior therapy, whether anti-PD-1, anti-PD-L1 or anti-CTLA-4, was allowed, and 40% had some. Three patients had partial responses: one hepatocellular carcinoma, two cutaneous melanoma.

This CDR3 is 18 amino acids long. The germline V gene has CDR1 SEHNR and CDR2 FQNEAQ (reference sequence). V was clipped by 4 bases and J by 0 bases, with 16 bases between them. Libraries were prepared by immunoSEQ multiplex PCR; TCRdb keeps only in-frame clonotypes and omits some of them. The sample includes roughly 100,000 clones, approximately 81% of them seen just once. The chain carries TRBV7-9 and TRBJ1-6; D might be TRBD1 (5 bases). Specimen: CD4+ or CD8+ T cells sorted from blood, collected in a trial of the OX40 agonist ivuxolimab. This sequence originates from an adult with an advanced solid tumor such as melanoma, head and neck, liver or kidney cancer. DNA for the CDR3: TGTGCCAGCAGCTCTGGACAATCGCTCAACTCCTATAATTCACCCCTCCACTTT. Protein sequence: CASSSGQSLNSYNSPLHF.